This paragraph covers one T cell receptor (beta chain) sequence. Its antigen is not identified. TCRdb reprocessed the 5' RACE reads with MiXCR, giving one entry per CDR3 protein. The sample includes about 490,000 distinct CDR3 sequences, about 15% of them seen just once. The entry originates in a study of identical twins. The study, taken as a whole, reports: A lower insertion count was a feature of abundant cord blood beta clonotypes, with no such feature in memory repertoires. Where beta out-of-frame sequences were concerned, excess twin sharing was weaker. Monozygotic twins shared more out-of-frame TCR alpha than recombination models predicted.

These data also formed part of another study, on yellow fever vaccine responses in identical twins. That source adds: Twins reportedly mounted vaccine T cell responses that seemed partly convergent, partly personalized.

What was sequenced was CD4+ T cells sorted from blood. The sequence was obtained from a woman younger than 35 in good health.

CDR3 DNA: TGCGCCAGCAGCCATGGCCTAGCGGGGGGCCGGAGTAACAATGAGCAGTTCTTC. Its protein product is CASSHGLAGGRSNNEQFF. V and J are TRBV4-1 and TRBJ2-1, with TRBD2 matching 11 bases. Germline V gene sequence: CDR1 MGHRA, CDR2 YSYEKL. Losses at the gene ends were 3 bases for V and 5 bases for J; bases not matched to a gene: 12. The CDR3 consists of 18 residues.